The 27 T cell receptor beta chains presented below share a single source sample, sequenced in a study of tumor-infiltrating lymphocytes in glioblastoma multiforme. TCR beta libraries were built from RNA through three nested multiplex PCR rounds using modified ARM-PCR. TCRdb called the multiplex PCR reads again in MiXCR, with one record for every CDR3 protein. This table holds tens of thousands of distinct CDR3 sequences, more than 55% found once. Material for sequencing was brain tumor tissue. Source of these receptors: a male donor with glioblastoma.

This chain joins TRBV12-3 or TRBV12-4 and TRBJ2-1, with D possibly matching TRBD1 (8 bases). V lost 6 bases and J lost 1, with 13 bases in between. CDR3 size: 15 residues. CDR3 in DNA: TGTGCCAGCAGCGGACAGGGAGGGTCCTACAATGAGCAGTTCTTC. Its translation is CASSGQGGSYNEQFF.

The CDR3 sequence is CASSYQEEGTEVFF. The CDR3 nucleotides are TGTGCCAGCAGTTATCAGGAAGAGGGCACAGAAGTCTTCTTT. The chain carries TRBV6-5 and TRBJ1-1; D gene uncertain. This CDR3 region has 14 residues. In germline, CDR1 is MNHEY, CDR2 SVGAGI. V was trimmed by 3 bases and J by 14 bases, leaving 22 bases between them.

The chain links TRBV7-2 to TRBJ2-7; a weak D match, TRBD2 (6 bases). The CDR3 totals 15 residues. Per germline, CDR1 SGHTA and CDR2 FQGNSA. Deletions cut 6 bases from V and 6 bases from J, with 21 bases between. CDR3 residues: CASRSGQAGPLEQYF. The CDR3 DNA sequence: TGTGCCAGCAGGTCGGGGCAAGCGGGTCCCCTCGAGCAGTACTTC.

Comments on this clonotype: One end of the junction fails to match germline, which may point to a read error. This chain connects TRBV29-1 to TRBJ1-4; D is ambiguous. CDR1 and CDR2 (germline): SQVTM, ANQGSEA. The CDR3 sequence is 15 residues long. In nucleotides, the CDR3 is TGCAACGCCCGATTGACGGGAGGAGCTAACGAAAAACTGTTTTTT. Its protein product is CNARLTGGANEKLFF.

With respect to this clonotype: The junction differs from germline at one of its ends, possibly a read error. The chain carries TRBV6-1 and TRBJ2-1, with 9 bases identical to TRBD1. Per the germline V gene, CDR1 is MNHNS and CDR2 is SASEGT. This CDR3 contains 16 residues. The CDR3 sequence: CACTELDRGPYSEQFF. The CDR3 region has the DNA TGTGCCTGCACTGAACTGGACAGGGGCCCTTACAGTGAGCAGTTCTTC.

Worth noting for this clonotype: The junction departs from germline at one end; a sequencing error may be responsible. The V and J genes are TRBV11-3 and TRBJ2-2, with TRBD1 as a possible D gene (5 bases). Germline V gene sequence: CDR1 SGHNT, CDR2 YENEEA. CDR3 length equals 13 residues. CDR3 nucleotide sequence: TGTGCCCGCAGCTCAGGGTCGGGCGGGGAGCTGTTTTTT. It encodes CARSSGSGGELFF.

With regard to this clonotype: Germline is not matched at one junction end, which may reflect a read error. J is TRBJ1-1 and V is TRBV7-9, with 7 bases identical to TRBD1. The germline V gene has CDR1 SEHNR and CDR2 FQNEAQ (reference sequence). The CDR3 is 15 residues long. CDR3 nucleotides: TGTGCCAGCAGCCCTCGAGGGGGCTGGGACACTGGAGCTTTCTTT. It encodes CASSPRGGWDTGAFF.

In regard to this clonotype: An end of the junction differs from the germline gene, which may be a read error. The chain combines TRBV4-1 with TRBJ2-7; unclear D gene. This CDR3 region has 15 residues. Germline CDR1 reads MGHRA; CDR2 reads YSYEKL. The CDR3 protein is CASSLRLVGSYERYF. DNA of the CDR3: TGCGCCAGCAGCCTGCGACTTGTTGGGTCCTACGAGCGGTACTTC.

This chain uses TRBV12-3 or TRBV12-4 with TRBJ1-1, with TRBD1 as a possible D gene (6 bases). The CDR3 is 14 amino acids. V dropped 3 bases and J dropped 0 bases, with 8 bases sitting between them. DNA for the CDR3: TGTGCCAGCAGTTTGGGGGGCCTGAACACTGAAGCTTTCTTT. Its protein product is CASSLGGLNTEAFF.

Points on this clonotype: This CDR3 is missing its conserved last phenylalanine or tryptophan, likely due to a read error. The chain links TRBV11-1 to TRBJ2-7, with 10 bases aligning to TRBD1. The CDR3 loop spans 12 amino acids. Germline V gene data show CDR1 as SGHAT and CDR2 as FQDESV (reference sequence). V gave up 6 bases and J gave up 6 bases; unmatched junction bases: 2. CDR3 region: CASSGQGGEQYL. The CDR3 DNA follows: TGTGCCAGCAGTGGACAGGGGGGCGAGCAGTACTTG.

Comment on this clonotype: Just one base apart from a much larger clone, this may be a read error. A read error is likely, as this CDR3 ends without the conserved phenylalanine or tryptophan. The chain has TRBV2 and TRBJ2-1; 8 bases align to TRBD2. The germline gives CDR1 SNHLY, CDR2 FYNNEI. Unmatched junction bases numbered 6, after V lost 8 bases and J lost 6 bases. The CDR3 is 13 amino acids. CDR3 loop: CASEREYRNEQFL. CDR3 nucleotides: TGTGCCAGCGAGCGGGAGTATCGCAATGAGCAGTTCCTC.

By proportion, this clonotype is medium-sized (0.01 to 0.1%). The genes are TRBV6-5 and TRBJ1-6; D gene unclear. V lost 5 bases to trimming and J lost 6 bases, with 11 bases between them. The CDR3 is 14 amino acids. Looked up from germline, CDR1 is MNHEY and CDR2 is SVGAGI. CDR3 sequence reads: CASSHNPSNSPLHF. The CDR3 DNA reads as TGTGCCAGCAGTCACAACCCTAGTAATTCACCCCTCCACTTT.

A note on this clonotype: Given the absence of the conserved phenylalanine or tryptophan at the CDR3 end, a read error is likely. The CDR3 bases are TGTGTCAGCAGTAAGAACAGGGGCACTGAAGCTTTCCTT. It specifies CVSSKNRGTEAFL. V usage is TRBV12-3 or TRBV12-4 and J usage is TRBJ1-1; 7 bases are a match to TRBD1. The CDR3 runs to 13 residues.

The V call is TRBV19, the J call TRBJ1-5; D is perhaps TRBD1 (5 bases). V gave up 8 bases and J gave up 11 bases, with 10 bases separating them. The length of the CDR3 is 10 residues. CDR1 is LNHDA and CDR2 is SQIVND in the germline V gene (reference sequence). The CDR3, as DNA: TGTGCCAGTGGACACCGTACCCAGCATTTT. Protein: CASGHRTQHF.

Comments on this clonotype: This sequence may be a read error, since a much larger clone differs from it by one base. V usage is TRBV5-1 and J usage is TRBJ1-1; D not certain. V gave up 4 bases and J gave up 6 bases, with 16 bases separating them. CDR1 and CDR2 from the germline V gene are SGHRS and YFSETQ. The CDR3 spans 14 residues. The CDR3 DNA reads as TGCGCCAGCAGCGAAAATCCCGGAAACGCTGAAGCTTTCTTT. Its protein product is CASSENPGNAEAFF. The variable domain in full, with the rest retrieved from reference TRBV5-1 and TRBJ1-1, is KAGVTQTPRYLIKTRGQQVTLSCSPISGHRSVSWYQQTPGQGLQFLFEYFSETQRNKGNFPGRFSGRQFSNSRSEMNVSTLELGDSALYLCASSENPGNAEAFFGQGTRLTVV.

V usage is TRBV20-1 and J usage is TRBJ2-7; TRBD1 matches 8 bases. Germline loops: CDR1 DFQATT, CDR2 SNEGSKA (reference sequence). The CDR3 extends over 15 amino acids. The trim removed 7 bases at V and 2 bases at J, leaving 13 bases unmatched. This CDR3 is CSVTDRAVRTYEQYF. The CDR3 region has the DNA TGCAGTGTCACGGACAGGGCTGTAAGAACCTACGAGCAGTACTTC.

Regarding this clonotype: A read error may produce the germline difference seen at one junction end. This chain's CDR3 is CASSYSMDTEVFF. The CDR3 nucleotides read TGTGCCAGCAGTTACTCGATGGACACTGAAGTTTTCTTT. The chain recombines TRBV6-5 with TRBJ1-1; TRBD1 might be the D (5 bases). The CDR3 runs 13 residues. Germline CDR1 and CDR2: MNHEY and SVGAGI.

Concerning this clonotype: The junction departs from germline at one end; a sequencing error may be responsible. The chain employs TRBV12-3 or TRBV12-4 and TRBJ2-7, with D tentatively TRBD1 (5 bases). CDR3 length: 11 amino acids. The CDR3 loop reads CAGSLGVEQYF. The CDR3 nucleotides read TGTGCCGGCAGTTTAGGGGTCGAGCAGTACTTC.

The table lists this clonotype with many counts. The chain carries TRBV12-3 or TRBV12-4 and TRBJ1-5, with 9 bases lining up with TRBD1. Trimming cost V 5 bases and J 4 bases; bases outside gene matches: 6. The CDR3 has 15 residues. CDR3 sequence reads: CASSPGTGLNQPQHF. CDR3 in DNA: TGTGCCAGCAGTCCCGGGACAGGGCTAAATCAGCCCCAGCATTTT.

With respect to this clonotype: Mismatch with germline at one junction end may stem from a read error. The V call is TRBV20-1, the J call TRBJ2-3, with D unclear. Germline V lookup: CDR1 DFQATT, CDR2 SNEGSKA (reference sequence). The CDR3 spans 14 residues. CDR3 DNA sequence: TGCAGTGCCCTCCCCACTGCTGGCACAGATACGCGGTATTTT. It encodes CSALPTAGTDTRYF.

DNA of the CDR3: TGCAGTGCCAACGCTGGGAAATGGCAGTCCCAGCATTTT. Translated, it gives CSANAGKWQSQHF. The rearrangement joins TRBV20-1 to TRBJ1-5, with D unresolved. Germline V gene sequence: CDR1 DFQATT, CDR2 SNEGSKA (reference sequence). The CDR3 length is 13 residues. V dropped 6 bases and J dropped 11 bases, with 20 bases sitting between them.

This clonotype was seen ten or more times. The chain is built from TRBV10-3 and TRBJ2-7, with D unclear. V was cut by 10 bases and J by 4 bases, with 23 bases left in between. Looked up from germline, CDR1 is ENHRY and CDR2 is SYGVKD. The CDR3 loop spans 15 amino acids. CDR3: CATKKLPEKGYEQYF. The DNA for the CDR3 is TGTGCCACAAAGAAACTACCCGAAAAAGGATACGAGCAGTACTTC.

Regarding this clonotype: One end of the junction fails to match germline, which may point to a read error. The CDR3 here is CSAARGDYNEQFF. The CDR3 DNA is TGCAGTGCGGCGAGAGGGGACTACAATGAGCAATTCTTC. The chain joins TRBV20-1 to TRBJ2-1; the match to TRBD2 covers 7 bases. Per germline, CDR1 DFQATT and CDR2 SNEGSKA (reference sequence). The CDR3 has 13 amino acids.

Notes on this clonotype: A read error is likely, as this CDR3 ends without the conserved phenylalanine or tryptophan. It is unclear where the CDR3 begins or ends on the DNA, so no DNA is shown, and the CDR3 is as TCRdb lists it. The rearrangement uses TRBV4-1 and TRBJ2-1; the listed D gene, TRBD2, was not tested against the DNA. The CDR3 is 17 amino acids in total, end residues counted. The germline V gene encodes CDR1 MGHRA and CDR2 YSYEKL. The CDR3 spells CASSQDPAGGLNNEQFL.

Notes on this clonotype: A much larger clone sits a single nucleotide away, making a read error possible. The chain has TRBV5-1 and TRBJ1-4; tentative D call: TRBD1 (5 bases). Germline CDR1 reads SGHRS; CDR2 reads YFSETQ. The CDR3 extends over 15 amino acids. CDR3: CASSLAQGPNEELFF. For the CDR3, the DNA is TGCGCCAGCAGCTTGGCTCAGGGACCTAATGAAGAACTGTTTTTT.

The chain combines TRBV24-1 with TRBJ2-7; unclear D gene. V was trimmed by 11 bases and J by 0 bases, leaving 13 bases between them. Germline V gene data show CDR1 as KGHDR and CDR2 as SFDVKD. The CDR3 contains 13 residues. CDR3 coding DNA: TGTGCCATCAGCCCAAGCGTCTCCTACGAGCAGTACTTC. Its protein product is CAISPSVSYEQYF.

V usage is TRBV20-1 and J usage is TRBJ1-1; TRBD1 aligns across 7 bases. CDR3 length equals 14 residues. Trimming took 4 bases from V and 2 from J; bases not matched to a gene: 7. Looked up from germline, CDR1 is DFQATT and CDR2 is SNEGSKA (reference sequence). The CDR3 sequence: CSAIADRLNTEAFF. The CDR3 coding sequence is TGCAGTGCTATAGCGGACAGGCTCAACACTGAAGCTTTCTTT.